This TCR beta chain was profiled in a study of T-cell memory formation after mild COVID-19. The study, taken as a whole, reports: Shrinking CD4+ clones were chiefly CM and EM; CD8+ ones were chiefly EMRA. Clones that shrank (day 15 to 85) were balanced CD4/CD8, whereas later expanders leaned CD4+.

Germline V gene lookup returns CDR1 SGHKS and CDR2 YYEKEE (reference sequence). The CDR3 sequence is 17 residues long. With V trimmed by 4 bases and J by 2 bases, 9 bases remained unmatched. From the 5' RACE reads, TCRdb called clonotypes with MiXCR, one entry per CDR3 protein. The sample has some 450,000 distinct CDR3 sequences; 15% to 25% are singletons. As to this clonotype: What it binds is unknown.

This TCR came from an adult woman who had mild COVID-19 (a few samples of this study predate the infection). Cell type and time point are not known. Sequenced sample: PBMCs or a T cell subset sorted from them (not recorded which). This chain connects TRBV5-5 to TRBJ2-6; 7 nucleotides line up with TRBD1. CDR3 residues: CASSEDRSGAGANVLTF. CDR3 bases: TGTGCCAGCAGCGAGGACAGGTCCGGGGCTGGGGCCAACGTCCTGACTTTC.